This T cell receptor beta chain was sequenced during a study of shared clonotypes between healthy human individuals. This CDR3 is 15 amino acids long. Germline CDR1 and CDR2: SGHKS and YYEKEE (reference sequence). V was clipped by 0 bases and J by 4 bases, with 13 bases between them. Ten immunoSEQ deep assay plates held the unsorted PBMC DNA. Method: immunoSEQ multiplex PCR; TCRdb's copy keeps in-frame clones and lacks some. Found here are over 400,000 clones, roughly 80% of them singletons; the top ten hold over 9.5%. Sequenced material: PBMCs. The chain combines TRBV5-5 with TRBJ1-2; tentative D call: TRBD1 (5 bases). The TCR comes from a woman aged 40 to 50 in good health. Some clones in this sample may be carry-over from other donors' samples. CDR3 sequence (DNA): TGTGCCAGCAGCTTGGAGGTAGGGACCGGCTATGGCTACACCTTC. Translated: CASSLEVGTGYGYTF. Full variable domain (missing parts from reference TRBV5-5 and TRBJ1-2): DAGVTQSPTHLIKTRGQQVTLRCSPISGHKSVSWYQQVLGQGPQFIFQYYEKEERGRGNFPDRFSARQFPNYSSELNVNALLLGDSALYLCASSLEVGTGYGYTFGSGTRLTVV.